This entry lists 24 T cell receptor beta chains sequenced from one sample in a study of cytomegalovirus exposure and HLA in healthy donors. It was with 60 Vbeta and 13 Jbeta primers that the PCR ran. Assay used: immunoSEQ multiplex PCR; TCRdb lists only in-frame clones, some missing. The table records about 270,000 clones, around two thirds of them present only once. The sequenced sample was PBMCs. The receptors shown here come from a female donor in good health and CMV-seronegative.

The rearrangement links TRBV6-1 to TRBJ2-7; D remains unclear. Germline assignment: CDR1 MNHNS and CDR2 SASEGT. The CDR3 is made up of 13 amino acids. V was clipped by 4 bases and J by 6 bases, with 13 bases between them. The CDR3 is CASSGFSLPEQYF. CDR3 nucleotides: TGTGCCAGCAGTGGTTTTAGTCTTCCCGAGCAGTACTTC.

The V call is TRBV11-3, the J call TRBJ2-1; D possibly corresponds to TRBD1 (6 bases). This CDR3 has 17 residues. The V gene lost 1 base and the J gene lost 2 bases, with 15 bases spanning the gap. CDR1 is SGHNT, CDR2 YENEEA, per germline. Here the CDR3 DNA reads TGTGCCAGCAGCTTAGGAGTGGACAGTTTTCCCTACAATGAGCAGTTCTTC. Translation: CASSLGVDSFPYNEQFF.

The chain uses TRBV11-2 and TRBJ2-1, with 7 bases fitting TRBD1. V lost 5 bases, J lost 0 bases, and 7 bases stayed unmatched. This CDR3 is built from 16 residues. Germline loops: CDR1 SGHAT, CDR2 FQNNGV. In DNA form, the CDR3 reads TGTGCCAGCAGCCACAGGGGCGCGAGCTCCTACAATGAGCAGTTCTTC. Its translation: CASSHRGASSYNEQFF.

The V gene is TRBV27, the J gene TRBJ1-5; 7 bases are shared with TRBD1. Unmatched junction bases numbered 9, after V lost 5 bases and J lost 2 bases. Germline values: CDR1 MNHEY, CDR2 SMNVEV (reference sequence). This CDR3 comprises 16 residues. The CDR3 sequence is CASSAYQGVGNQPQHF. The CDR3 region has the DNA TGTGCCAGCAGTGCCTACCAGGGGGTGGGCAATCAGCCCCAGCATTTT.

The rearrangement uses TRBV11-2 and TRBJ2-7; a possible D gene is TRBD2 (6 bases). Germline V gene data show CDR1 as SGHAT and CDR2 as FQNNGV. The CDR3 totals 15 residues. With 5 bases removed from V and 2 bases from J, the gap between germline ends came to 16 bases. As DNA, the CDR3 is TGTGCCAGCAGCCCAGAGGCGGGGTTGACCTACGAGCAGTACTTC. Translation gives CASSPEAGLTYEQYF.

The chain joins TRBV19 to TRBJ2-4, with a possible D match to TRBD2 (5 bases). The CDR3 is 15 amino acids. Germline CDR1 and CDR2: LNHDA and SQIVND (reference sequence). V was clipped by 2 bases and J by 3 bases, with 11 bases between them. CDR3 nucleotide sequence: TGTGCCAGTAGTATACAGGTGGCGGGCAAAAACATTCAGTACTTC. Translating gives CASSIQVAGKNIQYF.

This chain connects TRBV6-5 to TRBJ2-1; TRBD1 might be the D (5 bases). Deletions cut 2 bases from V and 3 bases from J, with 11 bases between. Germline V gene lookup returns CDR1 MNHEY and CDR2 SVGAGI. This CDR3 is 15 amino acids long. In DNA, the CDR3 is TGTGCCAGCAGTTACCAGGCAGGGCACTACAATGAGCAGTTCTTC. This translates into CASSYQAGHYNEQFF.

This clone was picked up a small number of times. J is TRBJ2-1 and V is TRBV30, with 7 nucleotides matching TRBD1. This CDR3 contains 13 residues. The junction had 8 bases not matched to a gene; V was cut back by 7 bases and J by 5 bases. Per the germline V gene, CDR1 is GTSNPN and CDR2 is SVGIG (reference sequence). The CDR3 DNA reads TGTGCCTTCGAAGGGGACAGCCACAATGAGCAGTTCTTC. Protein product: CAFEGDSHNEQFF.

CDR3 sequence reads: CASSKDRMNTEAFF. The CDR3 DNA sequence: TGTGCCAGTAGTAAAGACAGAATGAACACTGAAGCTTTCTTT. This chain links TRBV19 with TRBJ1-1, with D possibly matching TRBD1 (5 bases). Trimming took off 4 bases at V and 0 bases at J, with 9 bases between the two ends. Per germline, CDR1 LNHDA and CDR2 SQIVND (reference sequence). This CDR3 is 14 amino acids long.

The chain recombines TRBV28 with TRBJ2-1, with TRBD1 matching 8 bases. V lost 3 bases to trimming and J lost 5 bases; unmatched junction nucleotides: 9. This CDR3 comprises 16 residues. From germline, CDR1 is MDHEN and CDR2 SYDVKM. The CDR3 sequence is CASSFDRGVRDNEQFF. Here the CDR3 DNA reads TGTGCCAGCAGTTTTGACAGGGGAGTAAGGGACAATGAGCAGTTCTTC.

The V gene is TRBV9, the J gene TRBJ2-1; perhaps TRBD1 as D (5 bases). Germline CDR1 SGDLS, CDR2 YYNGEE. V was shortened by 7 bases and J by 1 base, with 18 bases between the two germline ends. CDR3 length: 16 residues. Here the CDR3 reads CASSDDSGPSYNEQFF. In DNA form, the CDR3 reads TGTGCCAGCTCAGACGACAGTGGGCCATCCTACAATGAGCAGTTCTTC.

This clone came up a few times. This chain connects TRBV20-1 to TRBJ1-2, with no clear D. This CDR3 is built from 11 residues. Per the germline V gene, CDR1 is DFQATT and CDR2 is SNEGSKA (reference sequence). V lost 3 bases and J 3 bases, leaving 5 bases between the germline ends. The CDR3 spells CSASTDYGYTF. The CDR3 DNA reads as TGCAGTGCTAGCACGGACTATGGCTACACCTTC.

The rearrangement joins TRBV9 to TRBJ1-1, with unresolved D. V lost 0 bases and J lost 7, with 13 bases in between. This CDR3 region has 14 residues. The germline V gene encodes CDR1 SGDLS and CDR2 YYNGEE. CDR3 coding DNA: TGTGCCAGCAGCGTAGTGGGAGGATTAGGTGAAGCTTTCTTT. Translated, it gives CASSVVGGLGEAFF.

This clone was counted a few times. The chain links TRBV10-3 to TRBJ2-7; 12 bases are a match to TRBD2. Trimming at V came to 0 bases and at J to 7 bases, leaving 4 bases not matched to a gene. CDR3 length equals 15 residues. The germline CDR1 and CDR2 sequences are ENHRY and SYGVKD. The CDR3 DNA follows: TGTGCCATCAGTGAGTCGACTAGCGGGAGTATTGAGCAGTACTTC. Encoded protein: CAISESTSGSIEQYF.

The chain recombines TRBV11-3 with TRBJ1-1, with D tentatively TRBD1 (6 bases). V was pared by 4 bases and J by 0 bases, with 12 bases between. The germline V gene has CDR1 SGHNT and CDR2 YENEEA. The CDR3 length is 15 residues. As DNA, the CDR3 is TGTGCCAGCAGCTCGCGACAGGCTATGAACACTGAAGCTTTCTTT. Its protein is CASSSRQAMNTEAFF.

The gene calls are TRBV29-1 and TRBJ1-3; possibly TRBD1 for D (6 bases). The CDR3 is made up of 13 amino acids. Germline V gene data show CDR1 as SQVTM and CDR2 as ANQGSEA. V gave up 5 bases and J gave up 7 bases, with 15 bases separating them. The CDR3 loop reads CSVPHRDGNTIYF. CDR3 in DNA: TGCAGCGTTCCCCACAGGGACGGCAACACCATATATTTT.

This chain uses TRBV29-1 with TRBJ2-7, with D possibly TRBD1 on 6 matching bases. Germline V gene sequence: CDR1 SQVTM, CDR2 ANQGSEA. Trimming pared 1 base from V and 2 bases from J, leaving 12 bases between. The CDR3 length is 14 residues. CDR3 residues: CSVEGAGATYEQYF. The CDR3 bases are TGCAGCGTTGAAGGTGCAGGGGCAACCTACGAGCAGTACTTC.

The chain joins TRBV2 to TRBJ2-2, with TRBD2 identical over 8 bases. There are 19 residues in the CDR3. V lost 5 bases, J lost 0 bases, and 14 bases stayed unmatched. Germline loops: CDR1 SNHLY, CDR2 FYNNEI. The CDR3, as DNA: TGTGCCAGCAGTCAACCAGGGGAAGGACTAGCAGCGAACACCGGGGAGCTGTTTTTT. Encoded protein: CASSQPGEGLAANTGELFF. The complete variable domain, with remaining parts taken from reference TRBV2 and TRBJ2-2, reads EPEVTQTPSHQVTQMGQEVILRCVPISNHLYFYWYRQILGQKVEFLVSFYNNEISEKSEIFDDQFSVERPDGSNFTLKIRSTKLEDSAMYFCASSQPGEGLAANTGELFFGEGSRLTVL.

V gene TRBV13 combines with J gene TRBJ1-2, with D perhaps matching TRBD1 (5 bases). The CDR3 sequence is 20 residues long. CDR1 and CDR2 from the germline V gene are PRHDT and FYEKMQ (reference sequence). V gave up 5 bases and J gave up 2 bases, with 30 bases separating them. This chain's CDR3 is CASSGYAQQVQGPPNYGYTF. The DNA of the CDR3 is TGTGCCAGCAGCGGATACGCCCAACAGGTTCAGGGCCCCCCAAACTATGGCTACACCTTC.

The V call is TRBV5-3, the J call TRBJ2-1, with 7 bases lining up with TRBD2. TRBV5-3 is designated an ORF whose function remains uncertain. Trimming took 0 bases from V and 10 from J; bases not matched to a gene: 7. The CDR3 runs 14 residues. Here the CDR3 reads CARSLVSGKGEQFF. DNA of the CDR3: TGTGCCAGAAGCTTGGTAAGCGGGAAGGGCGAGCAGTTCTTC.

This clone was seen more than once but under ten times. The V call is TRBV15, the J call TRBJ2-7, with D possibly matching TRBD1 (6 bases). V lost 8 bases to trimming and J lost 3 bases, with 14 bases between them. This CDR3 is built from 13 residues. Germline-derived CDR1 and CDR2 are LNHNV and YYDKDF (reference sequence). The CDR3 DNA reads TGTGCCACCGCTCGGGACACCAACTACGAGCAGTACTTC. The encoded protein is CATARDTNYEQYF.

In this sample, this clone turned up a few times. The chain combines TRBV5-4 with TRBJ1-6; 7 bases line up with TRBD1. With 2 bases clipped from V and 8 bases from J, the junction kept 4 bases outside the gene matches. This CDR3 contains 14 residues. Germline-derived CDR1 and CDR2 are SGHNT and YYREEE (reference sequence). The CDR3 reads CASSFSGGDSPLHF. Written as DNA, the CDR3 is TGTGCCAGCAGCTTTTCAGGGGGTGATTCACCCCTCCACTTT.

The rearrangement uses TRBV19 and TRBJ2-7; 9 bases map to TRBD1. The V and J ends lost 3 bases and 4 bases, in that order; junction bases with no gene match: 4. CDR3 length: 14 amino acids. Per the germline V gene, CDR1 is LNHDA and CDR2 is SQIVND (reference sequence). CDR3 region: CASSMGQGPYEQYF. The CDR3 DNA is TGTGCCAGTAGTATGGGACAGGGACCTTACGAGCAGTACTTC.

The chain uses TRBV6-6 and TRBJ1-1; unclear D gene. The CDR3 is 13 amino acids. The germline V gene encodes CDR1 MNHNY and CDR2 SVGAGI (reference sequence). Trimming left V 2 bases short and J 5 bases short, with 9 bases between. The CDR3 is CASSYGGGTEAFF. For the CDR3, the DNA is TGTGCCAGCAGTTACGGTGGAGGAACTGAAGCTTTCTTT.